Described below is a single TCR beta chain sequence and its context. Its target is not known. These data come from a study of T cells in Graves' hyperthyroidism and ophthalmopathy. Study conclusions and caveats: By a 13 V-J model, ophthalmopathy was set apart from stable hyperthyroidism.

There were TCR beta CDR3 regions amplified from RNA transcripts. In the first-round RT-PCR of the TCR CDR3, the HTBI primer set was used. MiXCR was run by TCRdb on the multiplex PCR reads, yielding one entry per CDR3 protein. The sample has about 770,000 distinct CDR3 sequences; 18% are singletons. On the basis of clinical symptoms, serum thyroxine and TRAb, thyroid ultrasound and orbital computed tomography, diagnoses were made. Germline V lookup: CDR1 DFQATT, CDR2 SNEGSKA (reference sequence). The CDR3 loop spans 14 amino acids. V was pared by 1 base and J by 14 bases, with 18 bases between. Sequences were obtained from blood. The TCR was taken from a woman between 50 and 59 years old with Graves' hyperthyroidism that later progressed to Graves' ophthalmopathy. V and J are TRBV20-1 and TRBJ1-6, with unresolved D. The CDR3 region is CSARVAGSQETLHF. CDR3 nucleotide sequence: TGCAGTGCTAGAGTAGCGGGCTCCCAGGAAACCCTCCACTTT.